This T cell receptor beta chain stems from a study of blood T cell repertoires in COVID-19. At the level of the study: COVID-19 samples collected from the United States, Italy and Spain covered acute and convalescent phases.

Patients of the Seattle cohort, enrolled during active infection, were followed longitudinally. TCRdb's table, derived via immunoSEQ multiplex PCR, lists solely in-frame clones and lacks some. The sample comprises hundreds of thousands of clones, around nine tenths of which are singletons, and 1.8% rests with the top ten. Sequencing was done on a sample of peripheral blood. The TCR comes from a woman aged 30 to 39 with COVID-19, enrolled during active disease.

In DNA form, the CDR3 reads TGTGCCAGCAGCCACTTAGACAGGGGGGAATCCGGCTACACCTTC. It is translated as CASSHLDRGESGYTF. The chain employs TRBV3-1 (or the pseudogene TRBV3-2) and TRBJ1-2; 9 positions agree with TRBD1. The CDR3 consists of 15 residues. Germline V gene data show CDR1 as LGHDT and CDR2 as YNNKEL (reference sequence). The trim removed 3 bases at V and 8 bases at J, leaving 10 bases unmatched.